Detailed here is one T cell receptor (beta chain). The target antigen is unknown. Sequencing used immunoSEQ multiplex PCR; TCRdb keeps in-frame clones, though not all of them. The top ten hold around 37% of the sample, which has around 16,000 clones, approximately 83% seen once. This entry belongs to a study of T cells in narcolepsy. Study information: Healthy controls were enrolled alongside patients with narcolepsy type 1 or type 2. General study results and limits: Comparing one patient's CSF and blood CD4+ clonotypes highlighted HCRT- and TRIB2-specific autoreactive clonotypes. Some memory CD4+ repertoires had no autoreactive clone sequences. Blood of same and different patients, but not healthy controls, reportedly held recurring autoreactive clonotypes.

Sequencing was performed on memory (CD45RA-) CD4+ T cells from blood. This clonotype was sampled from a human donor in good health.

As DNA, the CDR3 is TGTGCCAGCAGCTTCCGGACTAGCGGTCCCTACGAGCAGTACTTC. Amino acid sequence: CASSFRTSGPYEQYF. The genes are TRBV7-8 and TRBJ2-7, with 10 bases fitting TRBD2. The germline V gene encodes CDR1 SGHVS and CDR2 FQNEAQ. Germline trimming cut 3 bases from V and 2 bases from J; bases unmatched to any gene: 4. The CDR3 length is 15 residues.